Listed here are 23 T cell receptor beta chains from one sample, sequenced in a study of T cell changes during pregnancy in multiple sclerosis (dated by TCRdb to the late 2010s). Preparation of the library involved the immunoSEQ multiplex PCR assay. TCRdb carries this immuneACCESS record with in-frame sequences only. Its versions omit some clonotypes, under half of them owing to an unresolved V gene in the studies checked, with the rest unexplained. Counted in this sample were roughly 80,000 clones; 92% of them appeared once. The ten largest clones capture about 2.5% of the sample. This material consisted of peripheral blood, taken before pregnancy. The origin of the receptors is a female donor with multiple sclerosis, enrolled in a pregnancy study.

As regards this clone: The sample has other DNA sequences that encode this CDR3 too. The J gene is TRBJ2-7, the V gene TRBV30, with 8 bases lining up with TRBD2. Germline loops: CDR1 GTSNPN, CDR2 SVGIG (reference sequence). Losses at the gene ends were 4 bases for V and 0 bases for J; bases not matched to a gene: 8. This CDR3 is built from 15 residues. Here the CDR3 reads CAWIPRGGGSYEQYF. CDR3 in DNA: TGTGCCTGGATCCCACGGGGGGGAGGCTCCTACGAGCAGTACTTC. Together with reference TRBV30 and TRBJ2-7, the CDR3 gives the full variable domain: SQTIHQWPATLVQPVGSPLSLECTVEGTSNPNLYWYRQAAGRGLQLLFYSVGIGQISSEVPQNLSASRPQDRQFILSSKKLLLSDSGFYLCAWIPRGGGSYEQYFGPGTRLTVT.

The chain links TRBV7-2 to TRBJ1-4; D may be TRBD1 (5 bases). Trimming removed 1 base from V and 0 bases from J, with 18 bases in between. CDR3 size: 19 residues. CDR1 is SGHTA, CDR2 FQGNSA, per germline. As DNA, the CDR3 is TGTGCCAGCAGCTTAGAGTCGTTAGGGGTCTCTGCAACTAATGAAAAACTGTTTTTT. Translation gives CASSLESLGVSATNEKLFF.

This chain joins TRBV29-1 and TRBJ2-1; 11 bases fit TRBD2. Germline values: CDR1 SQVTM, CDR2 ANQGSEA. This CDR3 comprises 15 residues. V lost 7 bases to trimming and J lost 6 bases; unmatched junction nucleotides: 11. DNA of the CDR3: TGCAGCGCCGGATTAGCGGGAGGGCCGAGCAATGAGCAGTTCTTC. This codes for CSAGLAGGPSNEQFF.

This rearrangement joins TRBV6-4 to TRBJ2-3, with 7 bases fitting TRBD2. This CDR3 region has 21 residues. V was clipped by 0 bases and J by 2 bases; unmatched bases: 20. CDR1 MRHNA and CDR2 SNTAGT come from the germline V gene. The CDR3 sequence: CASSDSKEINRMGLNTDTQYF. The CDR3 region has the DNA TGTGCCAGCAGTGACTCGAAGGAAATCAATCGCATGGGACTAAACACAGATACGCAGTATTTT.

The chain combines TRBV11-3 with TRBJ2-7; a weak D match, TRBD2 (6 bases). The CDR3 is 15 residues long. The V gene lost 1 base and the J gene lost 2 bases, with 12 bases spanning the gap. Germline assignment: CDR1 SGHNT and CDR2 YENEEA. As DNA, the CDR3 is TGTGCCAGCAGCTTAGGGGGTAGCGGCCCCTACGAGCAGTACTTC. This encodes CASSLGGSGPYEQYF.

The chain combines TRBV7-8 with TRBJ2-7; TRBD1 matches 7 bases. V shed 8 bases and J 2 bases; nucleotides not matched to a gene: 18. CDR1 is SGHVS and CDR2 is FQNEAQ in the germline V gene. CDR3 length equals 17 residues. The CDR3 region has the DNA TGTGCCAGCGGGCTGGGTGGGACAGACCCGCGTACCTACGAGCAGTACTTC. This encodes CASGLGGTDPRTYEQYF.

The V call is TRBV7-2, the J call TRBJ2-5; the D is unclear. The ends were cut back, 2 bases at V and 2 bases at J, with 12 bases in the middle. CDR3 size: 15 residues. Germline CDR1 and CDR2: SGHTA and FQGNSA. This CDR3 reads CASSLIGYYQETQYF. The CDR3 nucleotides read TGTGCCAGCAGCTTAATAGGATACTATCAAGAGACCCAGTACTTC.

This clone was seen only a few times. The CDR3 DNA follows: TGTGCCATCAGTGAGTCTCCTCCACGGGAGGATACGCAGTATTTT. Translating it yields CAISESPPREDTQYF. This sequence joins TRBV10-3 and TRBJ2-3; D possibly corresponds to TRBD2 (6 bases). The CDR3 has 15 residues. The ends were cut back, 0 bases at V and 6 bases at J, with 13 bases in the middle. Germline V gene lookup returns CDR1 ENHRY and CDR2 SYGVKD.

V is TRBV5-4 and J is TRBJ2-6; 8 nucleotides match TRBD1. After removal of 3 bases from V and 0 bases from J, the junction contained 5 bases not matched to a gene. Germline V CDR1 and CDR2: SGHNT, YYREEE (reference sequence). The CDR3 runs 17 residues. This chain's CDR3 is CASSSGQVSSGANVLTF. The CDR3 DNA reads as TGTGCCAGCAGCTCGGGACAGGTGAGCTCTGGGGCCAACGTCCTGACTTTC.

This chain joins TRBV2 and TRBJ2-7; 8 positions match TRBD2. The CDR3 loop spans 14 amino acids. The J segment lost 1 base and the V segment lost 2 bases, leaving 1 base of the junction unmatched. Per germline, CDR1 SNHLY and CDR2 FYNNEI. CDR3 bases: TGTGCCAGCAGTGAAACGGGGGGGTCCTACGAGCAGTACTTC. Its protein product is CASSETGGSYEQYF.

This clone was seen a single time. The chain joins TRBV9 to TRBJ1-5; TRBD1 matches at 7 bases. The CDR3 contains 18 residues. CDR1 is SGDLS and CDR2 is YYNGEE in the germline V gene. J gave up 4 bases and V 6 bases, and 19 bases lay outside the gene matches. CDR3 DNA: TGTGCCAGCATCCCCGCCGGGACAGAGGAAGGGGAAAATCAGCCCCAGCATTTT. Translation: CASIPAGTEEGENQPQHF. The full variable domain, with the rest looked up from reference TRBV9 and TRBJ1-5, is DSGVTQTPKHLITATGQRVTLRCSPRSGDLSVYWYQQSLDQGLQFLIQYYNGEERAKGNILERFSAQQFPDLHSELNLSSLELGDSALYFCASIPAGTEEGENQPQHFGDGTRLSIL.

The chain combines TRBV28 with TRBJ1-2; D not resolved. This CDR3 is 15 amino acids long. The germline V and J ends were trimmed by 6 bases and 0 bases, with 14 bases remaining between them. Germline CDR1 is MDHEN and CDR2 is SYDVKM. CDR3: CASSNPSLANYGYTF. As DNA, the CDR3 is TGTGCCAGCAGCAACCCCAGTCTAGCTAACTATGGCTACACCTTC.

The chain has TRBV9 and TRBJ2-1; TRBD2 matches 7 bases. The trim removed 0 bases at V and 1 base at J, leaving 4 bases unmatched. CDR3 size: 16 residues. Germline assignment: CDR1 SGDLS and CDR2 YYNGEE. In DNA form, the CDR3 reads TGTGCCAGCAGCGTAGACGCGGGAGCGTCCTACAATGAGCAGTTCTTC. Protein product: CASSVDAGASYNEQFF.

This clone was picked up a small number of times. V is TRBV9 and J is TRBJ1-1; the match to TRBD1 covers 8 bases. CDR1 is SGDLS, CDR2 YYNGEE, per germline. The CDR3 runs to 13 residues. The junction had 6 bases not matched to a gene; V was cut back by 4 bases and J by 7 bases. As DNA, the CDR3 is TGTGCCAGCAGCCCTGGGACAGGCTATGAAGCTTTCTTT. This encodes CASSPGTGYEAFF.

The chain uses TRBV28 and TRBJ2-7, with 9 bases lining up with TRBD1. CDR3 length: 14 residues. Germline-derived CDR1 and CDR2 are MDHEN and SYDVKM. The V segment lost 8 bases and the J segment 4 bases; nucleotides outside the gene matches: 9. This CDR3 reads CASGTGTGRYEQYF. CDR3 bases: TGTGCCAGCGGGACCGGGACAGGGAGATACGAGCAGTACTTC.

The CDR3 DNA follows: TGTGCCAGCAGCCCAGGACTAGCGGGAGCAGGGAATGAGCAGTTCTTC. Encoded protein: CASSPGLAGAGNEQFF. The chain is built from TRBV7-6 and TRBJ2-1; TRBD2 agrees at 13 bases. The CDR3 contains 16 residues. Trimming removed 5 bases from V and 7 bases from J; junction bases left unmatched: 8. Germline assignment: CDR1 SGHVS and CDR2 FNYEAQ. The full variable domain, with the rest looked up from reference TRBV7-6 and TRBJ2-1, is GAGVSQSPRYKVTKRGQDVALRCDPISGHVSLYWYRQALGQGPEFLTYFNYEAQQDKSGLPNDRFSAERPEGSISTLTIQRTEQRDSAMYRCASSPGLAGAGNEQFFGPGTRLTVL.

This chain connects TRBV6-1 to TRBJ2-3; no clear D. V shed 4 bases and J shed 4 bases, with 6 bases lying between them. The CDR3 covers 12 residues. Germline V gene data show CDR1 as MNHNS and CDR2 as SASEGT. CDR3 protein: CASSVEADTQYF. The CDR3 DNA follows: TGTGCCAGCAGTGTCGAGGCAGATACGCAGTATTTT.

The chain combines TRBV28 with TRBJ2-5; D is undetermined. The CDR3 length is 13 residues. Trimming took off 2 bases at V and 5 bases at J, with 9 bases between the two ends. The V gene's germline CDR1 is MDHEN and CDR2 SYDVKM. The CDR3 sequence is CASSLSPKETQYF. CDR3 in DNA: TGTGCCAGCAGTTTAAGCCCGAAGGAGACCCAGTACTTC.

The rearrangement uses TRBV28 and TRBJ1-2, with 8 bases aligning to TRBD1. The CDR3 covers 15 residues. Per the germline V gene, CDR1 is MDHEN and CDR2 is SYDVKM. V was pared by 5 bases and J by 4 bases, with 9 bases of the junction left unmatched. The CDR3 spells CASSTPTGGSYGYTF. The CDR3 nucleotides are TGTGCCAGCAGTACTCCTACAGGGGGGAGCTATGGCTACACCTTC.

The gene calls are TRBV28 and TRBJ2-1; possible D gene TRBD2, 5 bases. This CDR3 has 14 residues. The V gene lost 3 bases and the J gene lost 7 bases, with 13 bases spanning the gap. From germline, CDR1 is MDHEN and CDR2 SYDVKM. The CDR3 here is CASSFRLSGNEQFF. CDR3 bases: TGTGCCAGCAGTTTTAGGTTGTCGGGAAATGAGCAGTTCTTC.

Written as DNA, the CDR3 is TGTGCCACCAGCCGAGGTAGAAAAGAGACCCAGTACTTC. It yields the protein CATSRGRKETQYF. The rearrangement uses TRBV15 and TRBJ2-5, with D uncertain. Per germline, CDR1 LNHNV and CDR2 YYDKDF (reference sequence). With 5 bases removed from V and 3 bases from J, the gap between germline ends came to 10 bases. The length of the CDR3 is 13 residues.

The chain links TRBV28 to TRBJ2-1; weak D call: TRBD2 (5 bases). The V gene lost 7 bases and the J gene lost 0 bases, with 10 bases spanning the gap. Per the germline V gene, CDR1 is MDHEN and CDR2 is SYDVKM. There are 14 residues in the CDR3. The CDR3 DNA follows: TGTGCCAGCACCCGGGATAGCTCCTACAATGAGCAGTTCTTC. Translating it yields CASTRDSSYNEQFF.

The chain joins TRBV29-1 to TRBJ2-7; TRBD2 aligns across 10 bases. The CDR3 runs to 19 residues. Losses at the gene ends were 1 base for V and 6 bases for J; bases not matched to a gene: 21. Per germline, CDR1 SQVTM and CDR2 ANQGSEA. CDR3 sequence (DNA): TGCAGCGTTGAAGCCAAGGTGACAGATAAAGCGGGAGGGCCTCTCGAGCAGTACTTC. This translates into CSVEAKVTDKAGGPLEQYF.